A selection of T cell receptor beta chains follows, all from one sample in a study of CD8 T cells in ankylosing spondylitis. TCRdb passed the 5' RACE reads through MiXCR, listing each CDR3 protein once. The sample shows about 700,000 distinct CDR3 sequences, roughly 20% of them seen only once. The sample consisted of blood, either unsorted or a sorted T cell fraction (not recorded which). The receptors originated from a male donor with ankylosing spondylitis. Each CDR3 is given with its conserved first and last residue. Fields, in order: J gene, D gene, clone size, V gene, CDR3 DNA, CDR3 protein. D genes are given only for firm matches. The size field is filled for only some rows; it gives once, few, many or a size class.

j_gene: TRBJ1-5; d_gene: TRBD1; abundance: few; v_gene: TRBV7-9; CDR3nt: TGTGCCAGCAGCTTAGGGGACAGGGCGAAGCATTTT; CDR3aa: CASSLGDRAKHF
j_gene: TRBJ2-1; d_gene: TRBD2; abundance: once; v_gene: TRBV12-3/TRBV12-4; CDR3nt: TGTGCCAGCACAAAGGGACTAGATGGCAATGAGCAGTTCTTC; CDR3aa: CASTKGLDGNEQFF
j_gene: TRBJ1-5; d_gene: NA; abundance: many; v_gene: TRBV4-2; CDR3nt: TGTGCCAGCAGCCAATCCTTAGGGATACGTGGGGGCAATCAGCCCCAGCATTTT; CDR3aa: CASSQSLGIRGGNQPQHF
j_gene: TRBJ1-1; d_gene: NA; abundance: many; v_gene: TRBV9; CDR3nt: TGTGCCAGCAGCGTTGGAGGGTTTAGTGGCACTGAAGCTTTCTTT; CDR3aa: CASSVGGFSGTEAFF
j_gene: TRBJ2-7; d_gene: TRBD1; abundance: many; v_gene: TRBV12-3/TRBV12-4; CDR3nt: TGTGCCAGCAGTTCAGGGACAGACCCCTACGAGCAGTACTTC; CDR3aa: CASSSGTDPYEQYF
j_gene: TRBJ2-7; d_gene: TRBD1; abundance: few; v_gene: TRBV4-2; CDR3nt: TGTGCCAGCAGCCAAGGACGAATAGCAGGGGGCGACGAGCAGTACTTC; CDR3aa: CASSQGRIAGGDEQYF
j_gene: TRBJ1-4; d_gene: NA; abundance: few; v_gene: TRBV28; CDR3nt: TGTGCCAGCATGGGACCCCTATTCGAAAAACTGTTTTTT; CDR3aa: CASMGPLFEKLFF
j_gene: TRBJ1-5; d_gene: NA; abundance: NA; v_gene: TRBV2; CDR3nt: TGTGCCAGCAGTGAAGACAGCGGATATCAGCCCCAGCATTTT; CDR3aa: CASSEDSGYQPQHF
j_gene: TRBJ2-5; d_gene: TRBD2; abundance: few; v_gene: TRBV5-1; CDR3nt: TGCGCCAGCAGCTTGGTGGGGGGGACTATCCAAGAGACCCAGTACTTC; CDR3aa: CASSLVGGTIQETQYF
j_gene: TRBJ2-7; d_gene: TRBD1; abundance: NA; v_gene: TRBV6-1; CDR3nt: TGTGCCAGTTGGGGGGCAGGGGGCCGAGTCTACGAGCAGTACTTC; CDR3aa: CASWGAGGRVYEQYF